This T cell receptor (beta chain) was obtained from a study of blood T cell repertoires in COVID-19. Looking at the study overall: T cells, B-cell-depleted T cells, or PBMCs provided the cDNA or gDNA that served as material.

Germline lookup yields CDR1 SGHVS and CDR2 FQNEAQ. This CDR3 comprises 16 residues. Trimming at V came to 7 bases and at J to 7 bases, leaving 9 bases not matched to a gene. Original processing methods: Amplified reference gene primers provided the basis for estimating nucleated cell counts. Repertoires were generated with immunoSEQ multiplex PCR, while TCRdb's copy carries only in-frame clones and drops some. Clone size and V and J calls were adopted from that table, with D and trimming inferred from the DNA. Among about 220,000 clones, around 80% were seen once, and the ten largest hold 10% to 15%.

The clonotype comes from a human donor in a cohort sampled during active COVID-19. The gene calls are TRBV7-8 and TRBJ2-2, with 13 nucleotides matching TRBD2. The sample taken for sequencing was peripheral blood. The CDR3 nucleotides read TGTGCCAGCACCCTGGGGACTAGCGGGATAGTCGGGGAGCTGTTTTTT. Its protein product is CASTLGTSGIVGELFF.